These 6 T cell receptor beta chains originate from one sample sequenced in a study of STAT5B mutations in CD4+ large granular lymphocyte leukemia. The method was immunoSEQ multiplex PCR; TCRdb's version includes in-frame clones alone and lacks a portion of them. Counted here are under 35,000 clones, roughly 72% occurring once; the ten biggest clones make up roughly 0.3%. Source material: CD4+ T cells from blood buffy coats. The receptors were sampled from a human donor in good health.

This chain links TRBV15 with TRBJ1-3, with D uncertain. V dropped 1 base and J dropped 0 bases, with 7 bases sitting between them. Germline values: CDR1 LNHNV, CDR2 YYDKDF (reference sequence). This CDR3 is 15 amino acids long. CDR3 nucleotide sequence: TGTGCCACCAGCAGAGGTCCGAGCTCTGGAAACACCATATATTTT. Its protein is CATSRGPSSGNTIYF.

This sequence joins TRBV27 and TRBJ1-3, with D unresolved. CDR3 length: 14 residues. The germline gives CDR1 MNHEY, CDR2 SMNVEV (reference sequence). V dropped 2 bases and J dropped 4 bases, with 9 bases sitting between them. The CDR3 nucleotides read TGTGCCAGCAGTTTACGGATGGGCGGAAACACCATATATTTT. It encodes CASSLRMGGNTIYF.

This chain joins TRBV5-6 and TRBJ1-5, with a possible D match to TRBD1 (6 bases). CDR3 size: 14 residues. Trimming pared 1 base from V and 5 bases from J, leaving 10 bases between. The germline gives CDR1 SGHDT, CDR2 YYEEEE. CDR3 DNA: TGTGCCAGCAGCTTGTTTGGGGGCCATCAGCCCCAGCATTTT. This sequence encodes CASSLFGGHQPQHF.

The V gene is TRBV7-2, the J gene TRBJ1-1, with D possibly TRBD1 on 6 matching bases. The CDR3 is made up of 13 amino acids. CDR1 SGHTA and CDR2 FQGNSA come from the germline V gene. Trimming left V 3 bases short and J 5 bases short, with 10 bases between. The DNA of the CDR3 is TGTGCCAGCAGCTTTGGGGGGGCGACTGAAGCTTTCTTT. It specifies CASSFGGATEAFF. The complete variable domain, with remaining parts taken from reference TRBV7-2 and TRBJ1-1, reads GAGVSQSPSNKVTEKGKDVELRCDPISGHTALYWYRQSLGQGLEFLIYFQGNSAPDKSGLPSDRFSAERTGGSVSTLTIQRTQQEDSAVYLCASSFGGATEAFFGQGTRLTVV.

The V call is TRBV5-1, the J call TRBJ2-2, with a tentative D call TRBD1 (6 bases). The length of the CDR3 is 15 residues. Germline CDR1 and CDR2: SGHRS and YFSETQ. Trimming stripped 3 bases from V and 0 bases from J, with 9 bases between. The CDR3 DNA reads TGCGCCAGCAGCTCTGGACAGCCGAACACCGGGGAGCTGTTTTTT. The encoded protein is CASSSGQPNTGELFF.

This chain links TRBV5-4 with TRBJ2-7; D unresolved. Trimming removed 5 bases from V and 7 bases from J, with 13 bases in between. The germline gives CDR1 SGHNT, CDR2 YYREEE (reference sequence). The CDR3 covers 12 residues. Here the CDR3 reads CASSYGVGEQYF. The CDR3 DNA is TGTGCCAGCAGTTATGGGGTTGGAGAGCAGTACTTC.